Only a few counts were recorded for the clone carrying this T cell receptor (beta chain). Its specificity is not known. Losses at the gene ends were 3 bases for V and 7 bases for J; bases not matched to a gene: 7. The CDR3 is made up of 15 amino acids. Germline V gene data show CDR1 as SGDLS and CDR2 as YYNGEE. During colonoscopy, one to two rectal pinch biopsies were collected. This entry is derived from a study of pediatric ulcerative colitis. Findings of the study overall: Ulcerative colitis patients shared more blood-rectal clones than controls.

Some clones are missing from TCRdb's copy, which holds only in-frame ones; the method was immunoSEQ multiplex PCR. This table has 30,000 to 45,000 clones, 73% appearing once. The sequence came from a boy between 10 and 17 years old with moderate ulcerative colitis. Sequencing was carried out using gut tissue. V gene TRBV9 combines with J gene TRBJ1-6; 7 bases align to TRBD1. The CDR3 DNA sequence: TGTGCCAGCAGCGCTCGCCGGGACAGAAATTCACCCCTCCACTTT. It specifies CASSARRDRNSPLHF.